This T cell receptor beta chain was identified in a study of graft-versus-host responses after intestinal transplantation. The study's findings and limits: Among recipient marrow samples, GvH clones were found; some appeared first in ileum or blood.

Sequenced by immunoSEQ multiplex PCR; TCRdb stores in-frame clones only, minus some. The sample has 37,000 or so clones; about 89% are singletons. On this clone: As yet, its antigen is unknown.

Germline CDR1 is MNHEY and CDR2 is SMNVEV (reference sequence). The CDR3 loop spans 13 amino acids. Between the trimmed V and J ends, which lost 6 bases and 1 base, there was a span of 10 bases. Sequencing used PBMCs, obtained 314 days after intestinal transplant. The chain is built from TRBV27 and TRBJ2-7; the D gene is possibly TRBD2 (6 bases). The TCR was taken from a human patient who received an intestinal transplant, so some T cells may come from the graft donor. The CDR3 coding sequence is TGTGCCAGCAGCCGGGGGAAATCCTACGAGCAGTACTTC. Its translation: CASSRGKSYEQYF.